A single sample is the source of the 27 T cell receptor beta chains below, sequenced in a study of cytomegalovirus exposure and HLA in healthy donors. In the PCR, 60 Vbeta and 13 Jbeta primers were used. The method was immunoSEQ multiplex PCR; TCRdb's version includes in-frame clones alone and lacks a portion of them. The repertoire holds 100,000 or so clones, with around four fifths as singletons. Sequencing was carried out using PBMCs. The source is a middle-aged woman in good health and CMV-seropositive.

The chain combines TRBV5-1 with TRBJ2-7; 10 nucleotides align to TRBD2. The CDR3 has 17 residues. From germline, CDR1 is SGHRS and CDR2 YFSETQ. V gave up 0 bases and J gave up 5 bases; unmatched junction bases: 11. The CDR3 spells CASSLAPSGSNPDEQYF. Here the CDR3 DNA reads TGCGCCAGCAGCTTGGCCCCTAGCGGGAGTAACCCGGACGAGCAGTACTTC.

The rearrangement joins TRBV5-8 to TRBJ1-5, with a possible D match to TRBD1 (5 bases). The germline V gene has CDR1 SGHTS and CDR2 YDEGEE. Trimming removed 1 base from V and 7 bases from J, with 12 bases in between. The CDR3 extends over 14 amino acids. CDR3 DNA sequence: TGTGCCAGCAGCTTGTGGGGGGGTGTCCAGCCCCAGCATTTT. It specifies CASSLWGGVQPQHF.

The V and J genes are TRBV11-2 and TRBJ2-1; D perhaps matches TRBD1 (5 bases). Germline V gene lookup returns CDR1 SGHAT and CDR2 FQNNGV. The CDR3 has 12 residues. Trimming shortened V by 1 base and J by 10 bases, and 8 bases separated the two germline ends. The chain's CDR3 is CASSLVGEEQFF. In nucleotides, the CDR3 is TGTGCCAGCAGCTTAGTAGGGGAAGAGCAGTTCTTC. The entire variable domain, with the rest obtained from reference TRBV11-2 and TRBJ2-1, is as follows: EAGVAQSPRYKIIEKRQSVAFWCNPISGHATLYWYQQILGQGPKLLIQFQNNGVVDDSQLPKDRFSAERLKGVDSTLKIQPAKLEDSAVYLCASSLVGEEQFFGPGTRLTVL.

This clone was observed a single time. The V and J genes are TRBV19 and TRBJ1-6; 9 bases line up with TRBD1. With V trimmed by 3 bases and J by 10 bases, 7 bases remained unmatched. The CDR3 length is 15 residues. CDR1 is LNHDA and CDR2 is SQIVND in the germline V gene (reference sequence). CDR3: CASSITGGEGSPLHF. The DNA of the CDR3 is TGTGCCAGTAGTATTACAGGGGGCGAGGGGTCACCCCTCCACTTT.

On this clone: Germline is not matched at one junction end, which may reflect a read error. The gene calls are TRBV20-1 and TRBJ2-7; possible D gene TRBD1, 6 bases. In germline, CDR1 is DFQATT, CDR2 SNEGSKA (reference sequence). The CDR3 extends over 8 amino acids. The CDR3 DNA reads as TGCAGTTACCAGGGGCGTCGCTTC. As protein: CSYQGRRF.

The genes are TRBV29-1 and TRBJ1-1; no clear D gene. Trimming took off 4 bases at V and 2 bases at J, with 8 bases between the two ends. There are 12 residues in the CDR3. CDR1 and CDR2 (germline): SQVTM, ANQGSEA. The CDR3 here is CSVVAHNTEAFF. The CDR3 nucleotides read TGCAGCGTTGTGGCACATAACACTGAAGCTTTCTTT.

This clone was seen a few times. At one of its ends the junction is not consistent with the germline gene, which may arise from a read error. The rearrangement joins TRBV5-1 to TRBJ2-7; weak D call: TRBD2 (5 bases). The length of the CDR3 is 14 residues. The germline gives CDR1 SGHRS, CDR2 YFSETQ. The CDR3 loop is CASTLMGSRYEQYF. The CDR3 DNA sequence: TGCGCCAGCACCTTGATGGGGAGTCGCTACGAGCAGTACTTC.

The V gene is TRBV5-8, the J gene TRBJ1-2, with 7 bases that match TRBD1. V lost 2 bases, J lost 6 bases, and 4 bases stayed unmatched. In germline, CDR1 is SGHTS, CDR2 YDEGEE. The CDR3 is made up of 13 amino acids. DNA of the CDR3: TGTGCCAGCAGCTTCAGGGGGTATGATGGCTACACCTTC. This encodes CASSFRGYDGYTF.

The rearrangement uses TRBV7-9 and TRBJ2-2; 10 bases are shared with TRBD1. CDR1 is SEHNR and CDR2 is FQNEAQ in the germline V gene (reference sequence). The CDR3 is made up of 17 amino acids. The ends lost 4 bases at V and 4 bases at J; junction bases unmatched: 9. The CDR3 sequence is CASSSRWGTGVTGELFF. The CDR3 bases are TGTGCCAGCAGCTCCCGGTGGGGGACAGGGGTCACCGGGGAGCTGTTTTTT.

The DNA of the CDR3 is TGCAGCGTCACAGGGGGTGAGGTGAACACCGGGGAGCTGTTTTTT. Translated: CSVTGGEVNTGELFF. This chain uses TRBV29-1 with TRBJ2-2, with 8 positions matching TRBD1. This CDR3 is 15 amino acids long. The V gene end was trimmed by 6 bases and the J gene end by 1 base; junction bases not matched to a gene: 7. Germline CDR1 and CDR2: SQVTM and ANQGSEA.

The gene calls are TRBV28 and TRBJ2-7, with a weak D call TRBD2 (5 bases). This CDR3 is 13 amino acids long. V shed 8 bases and J shed 1 base, with 12 bases lying between them. Germline V CDR1 and CDR2: MDHEN, SYDVKM. Here the CDR3 DNA reads TGTGCCAGCTGGAGCGGAAAATCCTACGAGCAGTACTTC. Its translation is CASWSGKSYEQYF.

This chain links TRBV28 with TRBJ2-7, with 7 bases aligning to TRBD1. Germline CDR1 and CDR2: MDHEN and SYDVKM. The J segment lost 3 bases and the V segment lost 6 bases, leaving 5 bases of the junction unmatched. This CDR3 is built from 13 residues. The CDR3 region is CASRGQPLYEQYF. The CDR3 bases are TGTGCCAGCAGGGGACAGCCCCTCTACGAGCAGTACTTC.

The chain carries TRBV7-9 and TRBJ2-7; TRBD2 matches 14 bases. The length of the CDR3 is 16 residues. The germline V gene has CDR1 SEHNR and CDR2 FQNEAQ (reference sequence). The V and J ends lost 5 bases and 3 bases, in that order; junction bases with no gene match: 6. CDR3 loop: CASSPLGTSGSYEQYF. The CDR3 DNA sequence: TGTGCCAGCAGCCCACTAGGGACTAGCGGGAGCTACGAGCAGTACTTC.

CDR3 residues: CASSSSSANEKLFF. The CDR3 DNA follows: TGTGCCAGCAGCTCTTCCTCGGCTAATGAAAAACTGTTTTTT. The chain couples TRBV7-9 to TRBJ1-4; no clear D. Germline-derived CDR1 and CDR2 are SEHNR and FQNEAQ (reference sequence). The V and J ends lost 4 bases and 3 bases respectively, with 9 bases between them. The CDR3 loop spans 14 amino acids.

V and J are TRBV5-1 and TRBJ2-1, with TRBD2 identical over 7 bases. J lost 8 bases, V lost 4 bases, and 9 bases had no gene match. The CDR3 runs 14 residues. Germline V gene sequence: CDR1 SGHRS, CDR2 YFSETQ. The DNA of the CDR3 is TGCGCCAGCAGCACCGGACTAGAGACGGATGAGCAGTTCTTC. It is translated as CASSTGLETDEQFF.

The chain links TRBV4-3 to TRBJ1-1; TRBD1 is a possible D gene (6 bases). This CDR3 has 15 amino acids. V was shortened by 4 bases and J by 3 bases, with 15 bases between the two germline ends. Germline CDR1 reads LGHNA; CDR2 reads YSLEER. This chain's CDR3 is CASSPRPGGYTEAFF. The DNA of the CDR3 is TGCGCCAGCAGCCCACGTCCGGGGGGCTACACTGAAGCTTTCTTT.

This clone was recorded a few times. The rearrangement links TRBV4-2 to TRBJ2-5; a weak D match, TRBD2 (7 bases). Germline CDR1 is LGHNA and CDR2 is YNFKEQ. The CDR3 is made up of 16 amino acids. Trimming cost V 5 bases and J 1 base, with 17 bases left between them. The CDR3 sequence: CASSSTGREPQETQYF. The CDR3 nucleotides read TGTGCCAGCAGCAGCACAGGGAGGGAACCCCAAGAGACCCAGTACTTC.

The chain couples TRBV5-1 to TRBJ2-2, with D maybe TRBD1 (6 bases). The CDR3 runs 15 residues. Germline CDR1 and CDR2: SGHRS and YFSETQ. V lost 4 bases, J lost 3 bases, and 13 bases lay in between. CDR3 sequence (DNA): TGCGCCAGCAGCGATCAGGGGTCTCACACCGGGGAGCTGTTTTTT. The encoded protein is CASSDQGSHTGELFF.

J is TRBJ2-3 and V is TRBV5-4; 12 nucleotides line up with TRBD2. CDR3 length equals 15 residues. CDR1 is SGHNT and CDR2 is YYREEE in the germline V gene (reference sequence). The V and J ends lost 4 bases and 5 bases, in that order; junction bases with no gene match: 5. The CDR3 DNA is TGTGCCAGCAGCCCTAGCGGGGGGGCTGTAGATACGCAGTATTTT. Translation: CASSPSGGAVDTQYF.

The CDR3 bases are TGTGCCAGTAGTACAAGCGGAAGGAACACTGAAGCTTTCTTT. Its protein is CASSTSGRNTEAFF. This chain connects TRBV19 to TRBJ1-1; the D is unclear. Trimming left V 4 bases short and J 1 base short, with 10 bases between. The CDR3 has 14 amino acids. Germline V CDR1 and CDR2: LNHDA, SQIVND (reference sequence).

The chain's CDR3 is CASSQDGVRGSYEQYF. The CDR3 region has the DNA TGCGCCAGCAGCCAAGATGGGGTCAGGGGATCCTACGAGCAGTACTTC. The J gene is TRBJ2-7, the V gene TRBV4-3; D possibly corresponds to TRBD1 (6 bases). The CDR3 runs to 16 residues. The germline V and J ends were trimmed by 0 bases and 1 base, with 13 bases remaining between them. Germline lookup yields CDR1 LGHNA and CDR2 YSLEER.

V is TRBV2 and J is TRBJ1-1, with D tentatively TRBD1 (6 bases). The V gene's germline CDR1 is SNHLY and CDR2 FYNNEI. CDR3 length: 14 residues. With 9 bases removed from V and 1 base from J, the gap between germline ends came to 15 bases. The CDR3 DNA is TGTGCCAGTAACAGGGAAAAGGGGAACACTGAAGCTTTCTTT. Encoded protein: CASNREKGNTEAFF. Looking up the rest from reference TRBV2 and TRBJ1-1 gives the full variable domain: EPEVTQTPSHQVTQMGQEVILRCVPISNHLYFYWYRQILGQKVEFLVSFYNNEISEKSEIFDDQFSVERPDGSNFTLKIRSTKLEDSAMYFCASNREKGNTEAFFGQGTRLTVV.

The chain joins TRBV6-5 to TRBJ1-1, with D uncertain. CDR3 length: 12 amino acids. Germline V gene lookup returns CDR1 MNHEY and CDR2 SVGAGI. Trimming left V 2 bases short and J 5 bases short, with 6 bases between. The CDR3 sequence: CASSYPQTEAFF. The CDR3 DNA is TGTGCCAGCAGTTACCCCCAGACTGAAGCTTTCTTT.

About this clone itself: The same CDR3 is also encoded by other DNA sequences in this sample. For the CDR3, the DNA is TGTGCCAGCAGCCCGGGGGGGACAGAAGAGACCCAGTACTTC. Its protein product is CASSPGGTEETQYF. This rearrangement joins TRBV5-4 to TRBJ2-5; D possibly corresponds to TRBD2 (8 bases). Germline V gene lookup returns CDR1 SGHNT and CDR2 YYREEE (reference sequence). V gave up 4 bases and J gave up 3 bases, with 13 bases separating them. The CDR3 consists of 14 residues.

The J gene is TRBJ1-2, the V gene TRBV5-1; no reliable D call. The V end lost 3 bases, the J end lost 3 bases, and 9 bases lay between the germline ends. CDR3 length: 13 residues. Germline V gene sequence: CDR1 SGHRS, CDR2 YFSETQ. Here the CDR3 reads CASSWRVDYGYTF. Here the CDR3 DNA reads TGCGCCAGCAGCTGGAGGGTGGACTATGGCTACACCTTC. Full variable domain (rest looked up from reference TRBV5-1 and TRBJ1-2): KAGVTQTPRYLIKTRGQQVTLSCSPISGHRSVSWYQQTPGQGLQFLFEYFSETQRNKGNFPGRFSGRQFSNSRSEMNVSTLELGDSALYLCASSWRVDYGYTFGSGTRLTVV.

J is TRBJ1-5 and V is TRBV27, with D maybe TRBD1 (5 bases). Between the trimmed V and J ends, which lost 1 base and 7 bases, there was a span of 17 bases. Per germline, CDR1 MNHEY and CDR2 SMNVEV (reference sequence). CDR3 size: 16 residues. CDR3 sequence (DNA): TGTGCCAGCAGTTTATTATTCCGGCAGGGTATACAGCCCCAGCATTTT. Translation: CASSLLFRQGIQPQHF.

The genes are TRBV19 and TRBJ2-2; TRBD2 might be the D (5 bases). The germline V and J ends were trimmed by 5 bases and 5 bases, with 18 bases remaining between them. Germline CDR1 and CDR2: LNHDA and SQIVND (reference sequence). The CDR3 totals 16 residues. The CDR3 DNA reads TGTGCCAGTAGTCCTGGAGGTAGGCAAGGTACCGGGGAGCTGTTTTTT. Its protein product is CASSPGGRQGTGELFF.